These 16 T cell receptor beta chains were sequenced from one sample in a study of cytomegalovirus exposure and HLA in healthy donors. The primer mix had 60 Vbeta and 13 Jbeta primers. Produced via immunoSEQ multiplex PCR; TCRdb's table is partial and in-frame only. This listing includes about 200,000 clones. Sequenced: PBMCs. All receptors derive from a girl aged 2-15 years in good health and CMV-seropositive.

The chain uses TRBV7-9 and TRBJ2-2, with TRBD2 matching 8 bases. Germline trimming cut 7 bases from V and 10 bases from J; bases unmatched to any gene: 14. This CDR3 is 15 amino acids long. Germline CDR1 SEHNR, CDR2 FQNEAQ (reference sequence). CDR3 bases: TGTGCCAGCACCGACTTTAATTCCGGACTAGCGGAGCTGTTTTTT. Amino acids: CASTDFNSGLAELFF.

This rearrangement joins TRBV4-1 to TRBJ1-5, with D possibly being TRBD1 (6 bases). CDR1 and CDR2 (germline): MGHRA, YSYEKL. The CDR3 has 16 amino acids. V lost 0 bases, J lost 2 bases, and 11 bases lay in between. The CDR3: CASSQEGAIGNQPQHF. CDR3 coding DNA: TGCGCCAGCAGCCAAGAGGGGGCTATAGGCAATCAGCCCCAGCATTTT.

The chain couples TRBV9 to TRBJ2-5; weak D call: TRBD2 (6 bases). The J call may be mistaken, given a closer DNA end match to TRBJ2-7. The V gene's germline CDR1 is SGDLS and CDR2 YYNGEE. CDR3 length: 16 residues. Written as DNA, the CDR3 is TGTGCCAGCAGCGTCCCCTACCGGGAGCGCGGCTACGAGCAGTACTTC. As protein: CASSVPYRERGYEQYF.

The J gene is TRBJ2-1, the V gene TRBV30, with TRBD2 matching 14 bases. This CDR3 is 16 amino acids long. CDR1 and CDR2 from the germline V gene are GTSNPN and SVGIG (reference sequence). The CDR3 DNA reads as TGTGCTTCACTAGGGACTAGCGGGAGTAAATACAATGAGCAGTTCTTC. It specifies CASLGTSGSKYNEQFF.

This chain links TRBV19 with TRBJ2-7; 9 bases agree with TRBD1. Germline trimming cut 7 bases from V and 4 bases from J; bases unmatched to any gene: 8. The CDR3 consists of 14 residues. The germline gives CDR1 LNHDA, CDR2 SQIVND (reference sequence). CDR3 loop: CASTAGTGPYEQYF. CDR3 DNA sequence: TGTGCCAGTACCGCCGGGACAGGGCCATACGAGCAGTACTTC.

The rearrangement joins TRBV6-1 to TRBJ1-5; D may be TRBD1 (6 bases). Germline values: CDR1 MNHNS, CDR2 SASEGT. This CDR3 is 15 amino acids long. Trimming took off 5 bases at V and 0 bases at J, with 11 bases between the two ends. CDR3 sequence (DNA): TGTGCCAGCAGTCGGACAGCATATAGCAATCAGCCCCAGCATTTT. Amino acids: CASSRTAYSNQPQHF.

The chain combines TRBV27 with TRBJ2-7, with D perhaps TRBD2 (7 bases). The CDR3 is 19 amino acids. The V gene lost 0 bases and the J gene lost 0 bases, with 21 bases spanning the gap. The germline V gene has CDR1 MNHEY and CDR2 SMNVEV (reference sequence). CDR3 loop: CASSLSGQGTTTYSYEQYF. For the CDR3, the DNA is TGTGCCAGCAGTTTATCGGGCCAGGGGACTACGACTTACTCCTACGAGCAGTACTTC.

The V gene is TRBV4-1, the J gene TRBJ1-1; weak D call: TRBD1 (6 bases). Germline lookup yields CDR1 MGHRA and CDR2 YSYEKL. The CDR3 has 15 residues. Trimming removed 0 bases at V and 5 bases at J, with 13 bases between. The CDR3 DNA reads TGCGCCAGCAGCCAAGAGGACAGCTGGGCAACTGAAGCTTTCTTT. Translated, it gives CASSQEDSWATEAFF.

This chain links TRBV10-3 with TRBJ1-1; D is possibly TRBD1 (6 bases). CDR3 length equals 15 residues. CDR1 is ENHRY and CDR2 is SYGVKD in the germline V gene. V was shortened by 6 bases and J by 1 base, with 15 bases between the two germline ends. The CDR3 DNA sequence: TGTGCCATCAGGCTCAACAGGGAAAAGAACACTGAAGCTTTCTTT. Protein sequence: CAIRLNREKNTEAFF.

The genes are TRBV6-1 and TRBJ2-1; D possibly corresponds to TRBD1 (5 bases). Trimming took 7 bases from V and 1 from J, leaving 8 bases between them. Germline V CDR1 and CDR2: MNHNS, SASEGT. CDR3 length equals 13 residues. The CDR3 sequence: CASTQGSYNEQFF. CDR3 in DNA: TGTGCCAGCACCCAGGGATCCTACAATGAGCAGTTCTTC.

This chain links TRBV28 with TRBJ2-7; possibly TRBD2 for D (6 bases). Trimming stripped 2 bases from V and 2 bases from J, with 10 bases between. The CDR3 covers 14 residues. Germline V gives CDR1 MDHEN, CDR2 SYDVKM. CDR3 residues: CASSLIGSPYEQYF. Written as DNA, the CDR3 is TGTGCCAGCAGTTTAATCGGGAGCCCCTACGAGCAGTACTTC.

CDR3 in amino acids: CASSQTGTGDFYNEQFF. The CDR3 bases are TGCGCCAGCAGCCAAACCGGGACAGGGGACTTCTACAATGAGCAGTTCTTC. This rearrangement joins TRBV4-1 to TRBJ2-1; 10 bases are shared with TRBD1. V gave up 2 bases and J gave up 3 bases; unmatched junction bases: 7. The CDR3 contains 17 residues. Germline lookup yields CDR1 MGHRA and CDR2 YSYEKL.

V and J are TRBV19 and TRBJ2-7; D possibly corresponds to TRBD2 (6 bases). CDR3 size: 15 residues. Germline loops: CDR1 LNHDA, CDR2 SQIVND (reference sequence). The V end was cut by 6 bases, the J end by 2 bases, with 17 bases between. This CDR3 reads CASSLRGFSTYEQYF. DNA of the CDR3: TGTGCCAGTAGCTTACGGGGGTTCTCTACCTACGAGCAGTACTTC.

The chain recombines TRBV5-6 with TRBJ2-1; TRBD2 matches at 14 bases. The junction had 11 bases not matched to a gene; V was cut back by 4 bases and J by 5 bases. The length of the CDR3 is 18 residues. From germline, CDR1 is SGHDT and CDR2 YYEEEE. The CDR3 DNA sequence: TGTGCCAGCAGCCCACGACTAGCGGGAGGGCCGGACGACAATGAGCAGTTCTTC. This translates into CASSPRLAGGPDDNEQFF. Using reference TRBV5-6 and TRBJ2-1 for the parts outside the CDR3, the full variable domain is DAGVTQSPTHLIKTRGQQVTLRCSPKSGHDTVSWYQQALGQGPQFIFQYYEEEERQRGNFPDRFSGHQFPNYSSELNVNALLLGDSALYLCASSPRLAGGPDDNEQFFGPGTRLTVL.

The V and J genes are TRBV28 and TRBJ2-1; TRBD2 matches 11 bases. J gave up 9 bases and V 3 bases, and 10 bases lay outside the gene matches. The length of the CDR3 is 16 residues. Germline-derived CDR1 and CDR2 are MDHEN and SYDVKM. The CDR3 reads CASSLRGPSGRSEQFF. The CDR3 DNA reads as TGTGCCAGCAGTTTGAGGGGGCCTAGCGGGAGGAGTGAGCAGTTCTTC.

CDR3 bases: TGTGCCAGCTCACCTGAGGGGACAGGGGGTCAGCCCCAGCATTTT. Translating gives CASSPEGTGGQPQHF. V is TRBV18 and J is TRBJ1-5, with 11 bases matching TRBD1. The CDR3 has 15 amino acids. V lost 3 bases to trimming and J lost 6 bases; unmatched junction nucleotides: 4. Germline values: CDR1 KGHSH, CDR2 LQKENI.